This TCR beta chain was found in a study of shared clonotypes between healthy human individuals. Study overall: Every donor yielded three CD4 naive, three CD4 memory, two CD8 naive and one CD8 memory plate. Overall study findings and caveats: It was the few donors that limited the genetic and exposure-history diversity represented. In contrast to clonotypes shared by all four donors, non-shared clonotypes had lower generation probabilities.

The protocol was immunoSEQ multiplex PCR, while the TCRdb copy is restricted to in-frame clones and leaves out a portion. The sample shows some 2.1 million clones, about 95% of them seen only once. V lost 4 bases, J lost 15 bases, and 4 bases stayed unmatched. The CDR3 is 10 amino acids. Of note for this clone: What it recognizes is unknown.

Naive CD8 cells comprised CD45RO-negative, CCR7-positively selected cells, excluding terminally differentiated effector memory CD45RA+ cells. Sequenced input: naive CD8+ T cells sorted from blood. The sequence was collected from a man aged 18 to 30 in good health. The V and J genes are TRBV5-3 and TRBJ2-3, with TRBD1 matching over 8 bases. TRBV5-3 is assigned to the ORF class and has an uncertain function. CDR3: CARSTDRGYF. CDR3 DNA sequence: TGTGCCAGAAGCACCGACAGGGGTTATTTT.